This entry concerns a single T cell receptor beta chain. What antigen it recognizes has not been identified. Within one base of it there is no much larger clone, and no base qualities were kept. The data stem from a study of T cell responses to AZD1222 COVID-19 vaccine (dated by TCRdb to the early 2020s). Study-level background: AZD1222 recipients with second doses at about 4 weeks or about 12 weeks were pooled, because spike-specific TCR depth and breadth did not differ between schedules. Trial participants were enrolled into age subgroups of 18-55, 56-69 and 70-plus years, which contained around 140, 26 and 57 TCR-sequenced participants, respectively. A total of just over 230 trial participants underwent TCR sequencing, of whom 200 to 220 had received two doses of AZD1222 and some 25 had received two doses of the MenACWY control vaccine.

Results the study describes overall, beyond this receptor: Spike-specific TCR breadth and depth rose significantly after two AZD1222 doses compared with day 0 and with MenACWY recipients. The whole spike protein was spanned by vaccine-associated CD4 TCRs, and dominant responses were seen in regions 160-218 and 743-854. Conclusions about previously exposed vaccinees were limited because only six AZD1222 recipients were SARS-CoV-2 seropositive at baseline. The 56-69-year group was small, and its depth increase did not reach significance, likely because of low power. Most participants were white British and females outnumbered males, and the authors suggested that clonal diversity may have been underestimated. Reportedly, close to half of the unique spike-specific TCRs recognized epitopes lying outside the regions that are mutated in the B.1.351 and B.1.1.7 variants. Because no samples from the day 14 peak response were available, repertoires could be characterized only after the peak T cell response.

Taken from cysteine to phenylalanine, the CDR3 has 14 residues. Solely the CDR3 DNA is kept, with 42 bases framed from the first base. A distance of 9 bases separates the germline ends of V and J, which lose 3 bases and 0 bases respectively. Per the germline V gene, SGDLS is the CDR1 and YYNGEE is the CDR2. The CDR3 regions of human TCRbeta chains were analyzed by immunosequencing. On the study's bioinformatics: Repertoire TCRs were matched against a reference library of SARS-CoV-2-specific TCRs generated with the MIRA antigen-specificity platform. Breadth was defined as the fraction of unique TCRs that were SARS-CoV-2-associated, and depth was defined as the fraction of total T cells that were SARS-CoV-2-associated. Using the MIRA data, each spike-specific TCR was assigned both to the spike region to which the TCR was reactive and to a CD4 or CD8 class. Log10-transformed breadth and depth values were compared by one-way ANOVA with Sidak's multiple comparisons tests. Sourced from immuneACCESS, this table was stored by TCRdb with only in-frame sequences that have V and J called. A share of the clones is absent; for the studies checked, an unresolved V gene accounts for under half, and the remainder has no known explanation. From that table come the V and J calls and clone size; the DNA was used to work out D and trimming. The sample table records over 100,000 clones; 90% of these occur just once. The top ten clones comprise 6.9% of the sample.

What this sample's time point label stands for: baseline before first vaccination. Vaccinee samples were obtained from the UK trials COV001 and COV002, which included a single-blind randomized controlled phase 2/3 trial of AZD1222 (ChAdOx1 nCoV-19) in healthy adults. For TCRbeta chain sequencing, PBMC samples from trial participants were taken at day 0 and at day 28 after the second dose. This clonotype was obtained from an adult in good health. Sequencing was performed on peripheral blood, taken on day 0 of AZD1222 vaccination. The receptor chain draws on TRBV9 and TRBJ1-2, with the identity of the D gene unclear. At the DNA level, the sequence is TGTGCCAGCAGCGAGGACGGACCTAACTATGGCTACACCTTC. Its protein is CASSEDGPNYGYTF.